The 9 T cell receptor beta chains given below trace back to one sample, sequenced in a study of T cell repertoires in cytomegalovirus infection. From the reads, TCRdb called clonotypes with MiXCR, one entry per CDR3 protein. The data contain some 200,000 distinct CDR3 sequences, about 38% of them seen just once; the ten biggest clones take up 55% to 60%. These receptors have no known antigen. The sample consisted of CD8+ T cells from cultured PBMCs, taken from culture after CMV antigen stimulation. These receptors came from a human donor in good health (CMV status not recorded). Some clones in this sample may be carry-over from other donors' samples.

The CDR3 DNA follows: TGTGCCAGCAGCTATGAGTACACTGAAGCTTTCTTT. This gives the protein CASSYEYTEAFF. V and J are TRBV7-9 and TRBJ1-1; unclear D gene. This CDR3 spans 12 amino acids. Per the germline V gene, CDR1 is SEHNR and CDR2 is FQNEAQ (reference sequence). V was pared by 4 bases and J by 3 bases, with 6 bases between.

This chain joins TRBV6-6 and TRBJ2-4; D not resolved. Germline V lookup: CDR1 MNHNY, CDR2 SVGAGI (reference sequence). The CDR3 covers 19 residues. V was shortened by 1 base and J by 0 bases, with 19 bases between the two germline ends. CDR3 DNA: TGTGCCAGCAGTTACTACGGCCCTGGTCCAGTCGTAGCCAAAAACATTCAGTACTTC. Translation: CASSYYGPGPVVAKNIQYF.

The CDR3 region has the DNA TGTGCCAGCAGTGAGGATCCTAGCACCATATATTTT. Translated: CASSEDPSTIYF. This chain joins TRBV9 and TRBJ1-3; D unclear. Germline CDR1 is SGDLS and CDR2 is YYNGEE. The V end lost 5 bases, the J end lost 9 bases, and 12 bases lay between the germline ends. This CDR3 is 12 amino acids long. The full variable domain, in which reference TRBV9 and TRBJ1-3 provide the parts outside the CDR3, is DSGVTQTPKHLITATGQRVTLRCSPRSGDLSVYWYQQSLDQGLQFLIQYYNGEERAKGNILERFSAQQFPDLHSELNLSSLELGDSALYFCASSEDPSTIYFGEGSWLTVV.

This clonotype was recorded only once. As DNA, the CDR3 is TGTGCCAGCGTGTTGCCAGAGAACACCGGGGAGCTGTTTTTT. It codes for CASVLPENTGELFF. The rearrangement links TRBV6-4 to TRBJ2-2; no definite D call. The germline V gene has CDR1 MRHNA and CDR2 SNTAGT. This CDR3 has 14 residues. Trimming took off 8 bases at V and 1 base at J, with 11 bases between the two ends.

This clonotype was seen only a few times. The chain couples TRBV7-9 to TRBJ2-7; TRBD1 might be the D (6 bases). This CDR3 spans 15 amino acids. Germline-derived CDR1 and CDR2 are SEHNR and FQNEAQ (reference sequence). The V and J ends lost 4 bases and 2 bases respectively, with 15 bases between them. The CDR3 region has the DNA TGTGCCAGCAGCTCTAAAGCAGGGGAAGCCTACGAGCAGTACTTC. It is translated as CASSSKAGEAYEQYF.

V and J are TRBV6-6 and TRBJ1-2; 7 bases agree with TRBD1. Trimming took 6 bases from V and 1 from J; bases not matched to a gene: 5. This CDR3 region has 14 residues. CDR1 is MNHNY, CDR2 SVGAGI, per germline (reference sequence). CDR3 amino acids: CASSDRVRNYGYTF. DNA of the CDR3: TGTGCCAGCAGCGACAGGGTTCGTAACTATGGCTACACCTTC.

This chain uses TRBV7-9 with TRBJ2-7, with no clear D. Trimming stripped 1 base from V and 4 bases from J, with 17 bases between. The length of the CDR3 is 16 residues. Per germline, CDR1 SEHNR and CDR2 FQNEAQ (reference sequence). The CDR3 protein is CASSLGGMGMGYEQYF. In DNA, the CDR3 is TGTGCCAGCAGCTTAGGTGGCATGGGGATGGGGTACGAGCAGTACTTC.

This clonotype came up a few times. The chain has TRBV3-1 and TRBJ2-5; tentative D call: TRBD2 (6 bases). The CDR3 is 16 amino acids. V gave up 5 bases and J gave up 2 bases, with 18 bases separating them. Germline V gives CDR1 LGHDT, CDR2 YNNKEL (reference sequence). The CDR3 region has the DNA TGTGCCAGCAGCTCATACCCGGCGGAGGGGCAAGAGACCCAGTACTTC. This sequence encodes CASSSYPAEGQETQYF.

This clonotype appeared a few times. The V and J genes are TRBV24-1 and TRBJ2-1; no clear D. Germline V CDR1 and CDR2: KGHDR, SFDVKD. This CDR3 contains 16 residues. V shed 4 bases and J shed 0 bases, with 12 bases lying between them. CDR3: CATSDRGRSSYNEQFF. The CDR3 region has the DNA TGTGCCACCAGTGACCGTGGACGTAGCTCCTACAATGAGCAGTTCTTC.